These 26 T cell receptor beta chains came from one sample sequenced in a study of CD8+ T cells in alopecia areata. As the sequencing template, cDNA was produced by extracting RNA and reverse transcribing it. Sequencing used immunoSEQ multiplex PCR; TCRdb keeps in-frame clones, though not all of them. The sample has 290,000 or so clones, none seen only once. Pooled cutaneous lymph node cells were sorted using CD4, CD8alpha, NKG2D, NKG2ACE and other markers. Specimen: CD4+ T cells sorted from a lymph node. Receptors originate from a C3H/HeJ mouse with alopecia areata. The MHC haplotype of the strain is H2-k.

With regard to this clone: Gene names are the mouse ones. The read stops 4 residues short of the end of the CDR3; the missing end is completed from the germline J gene. The V gene is TRBV14, the J gene TRBJ2-5; D perhaps matches TRBD1 (6 bases). Between the trimmed V and J ends, which lost 1 base and 2 bases, there was a span of 8 bases. The germline V gene has CDR1 SGHDT and CDR2 FRDEAV. The CDR3 spans 14 residues. The CDR3 protein is CASSFRGIQDTQYF. The DNA read from the CDR3 is TGTGCCAGCAGTTTCAGGGGGATCCAAGAC.

This clone was seen a handful of times. Genes and germline are mouse. The read falls 3 residues short of the CDR3 end, and the missing part is taken from the germline J gene. This chain links TRBV13-2 with TRBJ1-6; 10 nucleotides match TRBD1. TRBJ1-6 is filed as an ORF, its function uncertain. J gave up 8 bases and V 0 bases, and 8 bases lay outside the gene matches. The length of the CDR3 is 17 residues. Per germline, CDR1 NNHNN and CDR2 SYGAGS (reference sequence). CDR3 DNA, as far as it was read: TGTGCCAGCGGTGATGCCCGGGACAGGGGAGAGGATTCGCCC. It codes for CASGDARDRGEDSP. The full CDR3 reads CASGDARDRGEDSPLYF.

As concerns this clone: The listed genes are named as in mouse. The read halts 4 residues ahead of the CDR3 end, with the missing end drawn from the germline J gene. The chain employs TRBV13-2 and TRBJ1-2; 9 nucleotides match TRBD1. Trimming cost V 4 bases and J 0 bases; bases outside gene matches: 1. Germline V gene lookup returns CDR1 NNHNN and CDR2 SYGAGS (reference sequence). This CDR3 is built from 14 residues. The CDR3 is CASGWDRANSDYTF. The CDR3 DNA, read in part, is TGTGCCAGCGGTTGGGACAGGGCAAACTCC.

This clone was seen more than once but under ten times. Gene names are the mouse ones. The sequenced fragment ends 4 residues before the CDR3 boundary, so the rest is inferred from the germline J gene. The sample contains more than one DNA sequence encoding this CDR3. This chain connects TRBV17 to TRBJ2-5; TRBD2 matches 9 bases. The CDR3 contains 14 residues. V shed 4 bases and J 2 bases; nucleotides not matched to a gene: 1. The V gene's germline CDR1 is MNHDT and CDR2 YYDKIL. This CDR3 reads CASSTGGGQDTQYF. Partial CDR3 DNA: TGTGCTAGCAGTACTGGGGGGGGCCAAGAC.

This clone turned up a few times. Gene names and germline refer to mouse. The DNA ends 4 residues before the CDR3 does, and the rest of the CDR3 is filled in from the germline J gene. V usage is TRBV19 and J usage is TRBJ2-2, with 9 bases lining up with TRBD1. The CDR3 is 16 residues long. Unmatched junction bases numbered 9, after V lost 5 bases and J lost 4 bases. The germline CDR1 and CDR2 sequences are FNHDT and SITEND (reference sequence). The covered CDR3 bases are TGTGCCAGCAGGATACCACAGGGGGCTTCCACCGGG. Translation gives CASRIPQGASTG. In full, the CDR3 is CASRIPQGASTGQLYF.

In its sample, this clone was seen a few times. The germline and genes are mouse ones. The read ends 4 residues early relative to the CDR3; the germline J gene fills the gap. Additional DNA sequences in this sample encode the identical CDR3. The chain carries TRBV13-2 and TRBJ1-1; TRBD1 is a possible D gene (5 bases). This CDR3 is built from 14 residues. V gave up 0 bases and J gave up 0 bases, with 6 bases separating them. Germline V gene data show CDR1 as NNHNN and CDR2 as SYGAGS (reference sequence). The DNA read from the CDR3 is TGTGCCAGCGGTGATGGGGGGGCAAACACA. It codes for CASGDGGANT. In full, the CDR3 is CASGDGGANTEVFF.

This clone was detected only a few times. Gene names denote mouse genes. The read gets to within 4 residues of the CDR3 end, and the germline J gene fills in the rest. The same CDR3 can be traced to other DNA sequences in this sample. This chain connects TRBV13-2 to TRBJ2-3, with 7 bases aligning to TRBD1. The CDR3 is 14 residues long. Losses at the gene ends were 2 bases for V and 0 bases for J; bases not matched to a gene: 0. Germline assignment: CDR1 NNHNN and CDR2 SYGAGS (reference sequence). The CDR3 sequence is CASGDRGSAETLYF. CDR3 bases read: TGTGCCAGCGGTGACAGGGGGAGTGCAGAA.

This clone came up a few times. Mouse names are used for the genes. Partial CDR3 DNA: TGTGCCAGCAGCCCTCCGGGACAGGGGGACTATGCT. This encodes CASSPPGQGDYA. The complete CDR3 protein is CASSPPGQGDYAEQFF. The genes are TRBV3 and TRBJ2-1; 11 nucleotides align to TRBD1. The CDR3 end falls 4 residues outside the read, so it is completed with the germline J gene. CDR3 length: 16 amino acids. Trimming removed 5 bases from V and 2 bases from J; junction bases left unmatched: 5. Germline loops: CDR1 SNHLY, CDR2 FYNGKV (reference sequence).

Of note for this clone: The gene symbols are mouse symbols. Read coverage stops 3 residues before the CDR3 terminus; the germline J gene supplies the remainder. The chain recombines TRBV31 with TRBJ1-6; 8 nucleotides line up with TRBD1. TRBJ1-6 is labeled an ORF, and its function is uncertain. There are 15 residues in the CDR3. Germline CDR1 GKSSPN, CDR2 SITVG. V lost 2 bases to trimming and J lost 4 bases; unmatched junction nucleotides: 4. CDR3 loop: CAWSSTGDYNSPLYF. CDR3 DNA, as far as it was read: TGTGCCTGGAGTTCGACAGGGGATTATAATTCGCCC.

A few counts support this clone. Germline and genes: mouse. The CDR3 end falls 4 residues outside the read, so it is completed with the germline J gene. This chain links TRBV17 with TRBJ1-1; the D gene is possibly TRBD1 (5 bases). The germline V gene has CDR1 MNHDT and CDR2 YYDKIL. The CDR3 sequence is 13 residues long. The sequenced part of the CDR3 DNA is TGTGCTAGCAGTAGACGGGGAGGGGCA. This gives the protein CASSRRGGA. The full CDR3 protein reads CASSRRGGAEVFF. Full variable domain (outside the CDR3, taken from reference TRBV17 and TRBJ1-1): DTTVKQNPRYKLARVGKPVNLICSQTMNHDTMYWYQKKPNQAPKLLLFYYDKILNREADTFEKFQSSRPNNSFCSLYIGSAGLEYSAMYLCASSRRGGAEVFFGKGTRLTVV.

This clone was found a few times. The genes are named according to mouse. The CDR3 goes on 4 residues after the read ends, and that part is filled in from the germline J gene. This sample also contains other DNA sequences that code for the same CDR3. The chain uses TRBV13-1 and TRBJ2-7, with D unresolved. Trimming shortened V by 1 base and J by 1 base, and 6 bases separated the two germline ends. Germline CDR1 reads NSHNY; CDR2 reads SYGAGN. This CDR3 is 13 amino acids long. CDR3 DNA (partial): TGTGCCAGCAGTGATCTCAGTTCCTAT. Its translation is CASSDLSSY. The whole CDR3 protein reads CASSDLSSYEQYF.

This clone was found a few times. Gene names are mouse gene names. The read halts 4 residues ahead of the CDR3 end, with the missing end drawn from the germline J gene. The genes are TRBV13-2 and TRBJ2-4; 7 nucleotides agree with TRBD1. The CDR3 length is 15 residues. The V and J ends lost 3 bases and 0 bases, in that order; junction bases with no gene match: 4. Germline-derived CDR1 and CDR2 are NNHNN and SYGAGS (reference sequence). The CDR3 sequence: CASGGDRYSQNTLYF. The covered CDR3 bases are TGTGCCAGCGGTGGGGACAGATATAGTCAAAAC.

Worth noting for this clone: Here the gene names and germline are mouse. The read comes to an end 4 residues before the CDR3 does, leaving the germline J gene to fill in the end. V is TRBV5 and J is TRBJ2-2; TRBD2 matches 12 bases. Trimming took 5 bases from V and 2 from J; bases not matched to a gene: 6. This CDR3 contains 17 residues. CDR1 is LGHNA and CDR2 is YNLKQL in the germline V gene (reference sequence). The sequenced part of the CDR3 DNA is TGTGCCAGCAGCGCAGACTGGGGGGGCGCGAACACCGGG. It yields the protein CASSADWGGANTG. The complete CDR3 protein is CASSADWGGANTGQLYF.

Concerning this clone itself: The gene symbols are mouse symbols. CDR3 DNA (partial): TGTGCCAGCAGTGGTGGGGGACAGGGGGCTGGTTCGCCC. Residues: CASSGGGQGAGSP. In full, the CDR3 reads CASSGGGQGAGSPLYF. The chain combines TRBV13-1 with TRBJ1-6, with TRBD1 matching over 12 bases. Coverage ceases 3 residues before the CDR3 finishes, and the germline J gene fills in the end. TRBJ1-6 is an open reading frame, and its role is uncertain. There are 16 residues in the CDR3. CDR1 and CDR2 from the germline V gene are NSHNY and SYGAGN. V trimming: 3 bases; J trimming: 9 bases; junction bases outside the gene matches: 7.

This clone was picked up a small number of times. Gene names and germline match the mouse. The CDR3 is CASSPGGGEVFF. Partial CDR3 DNA: TGTGCCAGCAGTCCAGGGGGCGGA. The chain employs TRBV13-1 and TRBJ1-1, with 8 bases that match TRBD1. The read finishes 4 residues shy of the CDR3 end, and the germline J gene is used to complete it. Germline CDR1 is NSHNY and CDR2 is SYGAGN. The CDR3 runs to 12 residues.

Of note for this clone: These gene names are mouse names. Coverage ceases 4 residues before the CDR3 finishes, and the germline J gene fills in the end. The genes are TRBV1 and TRBJ2-5; tentative D call: TRBD1 (5 bases). The germline gives CDR1 NSQYPW, CDR2 LRSPGD (reference sequence). CDR3 length equals 15 residues. Partial CDR3 DNA: TGCACCTGCAGTGCAGATCTCAGGGATGGAGAC. Amino acid sequence: CTCSADLRDGD. The complete CDR3 protein is CTCSADLRDGDTQYF.

In this sample, this clone turned up a few times. The gene symbols are mouse symbols. The read stops 4 residues short of the end of the CDR3; the missing end is completed from the germline J gene. The sample carries other DNA sequences with the same CDR3. The genes are TRBV14 and TRBJ2-5; TRBD1 matches at 12 bases. The germline V gene encodes CDR1 SGHDT and CDR2 FRDEAV. The CDR3 runs to 14 residues. The CDR3 spells CASSRDRGRDTQYF. The DNA read from the CDR3 is TGTGCCAGCAGCCGGGACAGGGGGCGAGAC.

Of note for this clone: Here the gene names and germline are mouse. Read coverage stops 4 residues before the CDR3 terminus; the germline J gene supplies the remainder. The chain uses TRBV31 and TRBJ1-1; unclear D gene. V lost 0 bases to trimming and J lost 4 bases, with 9 bases between them. The germline CDR1 and CDR2 sequences are GKSSPN and SITVG. The CDR3 runs 13 residues. The CDR3 here is CAWSLSTITEVFF. The CDR3 bases that were read are TGTGCCTGGAGTCTAAGCACAATCACA.

This clone turned up a few times. Gene names and germline refer to mouse. Read sequence stops 4 residues before the CDR3 end, and the germline J gene provides the missing end. The same CDR3 also results from other DNA sequences found in this sample. The V and J genes are TRBV13-1 and TRBJ1-2; 7 nucleotides match TRBD1. CDR3 length equals 14 residues. The trim removed 0 bases at V and 2 bases at J, leaving 1 base unmatched. Germline V gene lookup returns CDR1 NSHNY and CDR2 SYGAGN. The CDR3 spells CASSDARGNSDYTF. The CDR3 bases that were read are TGTGCCAGCAGTGATGCCAGGGGGAACTCC.

This clone was counted between two and nine times. Each gene name is a mouse one. The sequence runs out 4 residues before the end of the CDR3; the remainder is reconstructed from the germline J gene. The chain couples TRBV19 to TRBJ1-1; no clear D. Germline V gene lookup returns CDR1 FNHDT and CDR2 SITEND (reference sequence). CDR3 length: 12 residues. Partial CDR3 DNA: TGTGCCAGCAGTCTCAGGAGGCGA. Translating it yields CASSLRRR. The CDR3 as a whole reads CASSLRRREVFF. The full variable domain, in which reference TRBV19 and TRBJ1-1 provide the parts outside the CDR3, is GGIITQTPKFLIGQEGQKLTLKCQQNFNHDTMYWYRQDSGKGLRLIYYSITENDLQKGDLSEGYDASREKKSSFSLTVTSAQKNEMAVFLCASSLRRREVFFGKGTRLTVV.

This clone occurred a few times. Genes and germline are mouse. The DNA ends 4 residues before the CDR3 does, and the rest of the CDR3 is filled in from the germline J gene. The sample carries other DNA sequences with the same CDR3. The chain recombines TRBV13-1 with TRBJ1-1; 7 bases map to TRBD1. The CDR3 covers 14 residues. The trim removed 0 bases at V and 4 bases at J, leaving 3 bases unmatched. CDR1 and CDR2 (germline): NSHNY, SYGAGN. CDR3 DNA, as far as it was read: TGTGCCAGCAGTGATGCAGGGGGAGTCACA. It encodes CASSDAGGVT. The CDR3 as a whole reads CASSDAGGVTEVFF.

This clone occurred a few times. All gene names here are mouse names. The read stops 4 residues short of the end of the CDR3; the missing end is completed from the germline J gene. The rearrangement links TRBV14 to TRBJ2-5, with 9 positions matching TRBD2. Germline V lookup: CDR1 SGHDT, CDR2 FRDEAV. This CDR3 has 14 amino acids. The sequenced part of the CDR3 DNA is TGTGCCAGCAGTCCACTGGGGGGAGAAGAC. Translation gives CASSPLGGED. The entire CDR3 reads CASSPLGGEDTQYF.

Comments on this clone: Here the gene names and germline are mouse. The read is 4 residues too short to cover the CDR3 end, so that end is filled in from the germline J gene. Distinct nucleotide sequences in the sample also encode this CDR3. This chain joins TRBV13-1 and TRBJ2-3; 8 nucleotides align to TRBD2. The length of the CDR3 is 16 residues. The germline V gene has CDR1 NSHNY and CDR2 SYGAGN. V shed 0 bases, J shed 0 bases, and the junction held 3 bases outside the gene matches. The CDR3 DNA, read in part, is TGTGCCAGCAGTGATGGTCTGGGGGGAAGTGCAGAA. Translation: CASSDGLGGSAE. The CDR3 as a whole reads CASSDGLGGSAETLYF.

Remarks on this clone: Genes and germline are mouse. The read finishes 3 residues shy of the CDR3 end, and the germline J gene is used to complete it. V usage is TRBV19 and J usage is TRBJ1-6, with D perhaps matching TRBD1 (5 bases). TRBJ1-6 is labeled an ORF, and its function is uncertain. With 1 base removed from V and 7 bases from J, the gap between germline ends came to 9 bases. Germline CDR1 FNHDT, CDR2 SITEND (reference sequence). The CDR3 is 14 residues long. The covered CDR3 bases are TGTGCCAGCAGTATATCAGGGAGGAATTCGCCC. Protein: CASSISGRNSP. The complete CDR3 sequence is CASSISGRNSPLYF.

To note about this clone: The gene names given are mouse names. The sequenced fragment ends 4 residues before the CDR3 boundary, so the rest is inferred from the germline J gene. This chain joins TRBV13-2 and TRBJ2-5; 9 nucleotides agree with TRBD2. Looked up from germline, CDR1 is NNHNN and CDR2 is SYGAGS (reference sequence). This CDR3 comprises 16 residues. V shed 2 bases and J 0 bases; nucleotides not matched to a gene: 4. CDR3 sequence reads: CASGEAGGENQDTQYF. The CDR3 DNA, read in part, is TGTGCCAGCGGTGAGGCTGGGGGGGAAAACCAAGAC.

Of note for this clone: Genes and germline are mouse. The read stops 4 residues short of the end of the CDR3; the missing end is completed from the germline J gene. This sequence joins TRBV13-1 and TRBJ2-2; maybe TRBD1 (5 bases). Germline V gene sequence: CDR1 NSHNY, CDR2 SYGAGN. The CDR3 is made up of 16 amino acids. Trimming stripped 3 bases from V and 0 bases from J, with 12 bases between. The covered CDR3 bases are TGTGCCAGCAGTGCCGACAGACAATCAAACACCGGG. The encoded protein is CASSADRQSNTG. The full-length CDR3 reads as CASSADRQSNTGQLYF.